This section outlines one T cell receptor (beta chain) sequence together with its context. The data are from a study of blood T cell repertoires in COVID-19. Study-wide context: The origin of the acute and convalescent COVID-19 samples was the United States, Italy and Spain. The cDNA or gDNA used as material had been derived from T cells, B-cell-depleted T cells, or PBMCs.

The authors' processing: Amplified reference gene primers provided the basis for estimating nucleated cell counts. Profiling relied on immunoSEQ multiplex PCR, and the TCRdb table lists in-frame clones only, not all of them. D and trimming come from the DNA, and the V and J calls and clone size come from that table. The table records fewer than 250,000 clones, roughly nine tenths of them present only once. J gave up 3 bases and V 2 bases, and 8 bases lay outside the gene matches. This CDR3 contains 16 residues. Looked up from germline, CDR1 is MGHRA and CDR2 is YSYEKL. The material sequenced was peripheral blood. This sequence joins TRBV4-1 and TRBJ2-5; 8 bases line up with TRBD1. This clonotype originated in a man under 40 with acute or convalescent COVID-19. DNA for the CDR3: TGCGCCAGCAGCCAAACCAGGTCAGGGGGCGAAGAGACCCAGTACTTC. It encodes CASSQTRSGGEETQYF.